The T cell receptor beta chain under discussion was sequenced for a study of graft-versus-host responses after intestinal transplantation. The overall study: Recipients were all induced with anti-thymocyte globulin, then given tacrolimus and steroids for 3 to 4 years. Study results and caveats: The authors found GvH clones in recipient marrow, some appearing first in ileum or blood. Early post-transplant falls in HvG clones accompanied the peak levels of circulating GvH clones. Those patients showing graft-donor T cell macrochimerism displayed high graft-versus-host to host-versus-graft clonal ratios in allografts.

V lost 4 bases and J lost 5; bases outside the gene matches: 10. The CDR3 is made up of 15 amino acids. Germline loops: CDR1 MNHNY, CDR2 SVGAGI (reference sequence). Points on this clone: The target antigen is unknown.

The data were produced by immunoSEQ multiplex PCR, yet TCRdb's version contains in-frame clones alone and is incomplete. This table holds approximately 71,000 clones, around 90% found once. V and J are TRBV6-6 and TRBJ2-7; 8 nucleotides line up with TRBD1. This TCR came from a human donor who received an intestinal transplant. The sample was unstimulated CD8+ T cells sorted from spleen or lymph node cells, taken before intestinal transplant. The CDR3 loop reads CASSSLGTGDDEQYF. The CDR3 DNA reads as TGTGCCAGCAGTTCCCTCGGGACAGGTGATGACGAGCAGTACTTC.